One sample yielded the 25 T cell receptor beta chains listed below, sequenced in a study of shared clonotypes between healthy human individuals. TCRdb keeps only in-frame clones here, not all; method: immunoSEQ multiplex PCR. Of 1 million to 1.2 million clones detected, 60% to 80% appear once; the ten largest clones hold roughly 0.83%. Sequenced input: memory CD4+ T cells from PBMCs. Subset here: CD45RA-negative fraction. The receptors stem from a man aged 18 to 30 in good health. Some clones in this sample may be carry-over from other donors' samples.

In its sample, this clone was seen once. The chain joins TRBV30 to TRBJ2-7, with 9 bases matching TRBD2. J gave up 5 bases and V 5 bases, and 4 bases lay outside the gene matches. The V gene's germline CDR1 is GTSNPN and CDR2 SVGIG (reference sequence). This CDR3 has 12 residues. CDR3 sequence (DNA): TGTGCCTGGGGGAGGACTAGCGACGAGCAGTACTTC. Residues: CAWGRTSDEQYF.

The rearrangement joins TRBV6-5 to TRBJ2-7; 7 bases align to TRBD1. Per the germline V gene, CDR1 is MNHEY and CDR2 is SVGAGI. V was clipped by 0 bases and J by 3 bases; unmatched bases: 5. The CDR3 has 15 amino acids. CDR3 sequence reads: CASSYSGDRRYEQYF. CDR3 sequence (DNA): TGTGCCAGCAGTTACTCGGGGGACAGACGCTACGAGCAGTACTTC.

The J gene is TRBJ1-2, the V gene TRBV19; the D is unclear. CDR3 length: 13 amino acids. V lost 3 bases to trimming and J lost 0 bases, with 5 bases between them. The V gene's germline CDR1 is LNHDA and CDR2 SQIVND (reference sequence). The CDR3 nucleotides are TGTGCCAGTAGTATTGCGGCTAACTATGGCTACACCTTC. This encodes CASSIAANYGYTF.

The V gene is TRBV4-2, the J gene TRBJ1-2, with D perhaps TRBD1 (6 bases). Germline V gene data show CDR1 as LGHNA and CDR2 as YNFKEQ. The V gene lost 0 bases and the J gene lost 5 bases, with 10 bases spanning the gap. The CDR3 totals 14 residues. The CDR3: CASSQETGAYGYTF. The CDR3 DNA is TGTGCCAGCAGCCAAGAGACAGGCGCATATGGCTACACCTTC.

This sequence joins TRBV30 and TRBJ1-2; a weak D match, TRBD1 (5 bases). Germline V gives CDR1 GTSNPN, CDR2 SVGIG (reference sequence). The V end was cut by 3 bases, the J end by 4 bases, with 15 bases between. The CDR3 is made up of 14 amino acids. The CDR3 DNA reads TGTGCCTGGAGGTCCTCCCTGGGGGGCTATGGCTACACCTTC. Residues: CAWRSSLGGYGYTF.

A few counts support this clone. The chain employs TRBV30 and TRBJ1-2; a weak D match, TRBD1 (6 bases). This CDR3 comprises 15 residues. V was cut by 0 bases and J by 2 bases, with 13 bases left in between. Germline V gene lookup returns CDR1 GTSNPN and CDR2 SVGIG (reference sequence). Written as DNA, the CDR3 is TGTGCCTGGAGTGTACCAGACAGGCGAAACTATGGCTACACCTTC. This sequence encodes CAWSVPDRRNYGYTF.

This clone was detected ten times or more. The J gene is TRBJ1-1, the V gene TRBV28, with D possibly TRBD1 on 5 matching bases. V lost 6 bases, J lost 1 base, and 15 bases lay in between. This CDR3 contains 15 residues. Germline values: CDR1 MDHEN, CDR2 SYDVKM. The CDR3 bases are TGTGCCAGCAGATTTCCGGGACTCAGGAACACTGAAGCTTTCTTT. It is translated as CASRFPGLRNTEAFF.

V is TRBV28 and J is TRBJ2-5; 8 nucleotides line up with TRBD1. The V gene end was trimmed by 6 bases and the J gene end by 6 bases; junction bases not matched to a gene: 6. Germline CDR1 and CDR2: MDHEN and SYDVKM. The CDR3 runs to 13 residues. CDR3 amino acids: CASSLQGGKTQYF. CDR3 bases: TGTGCCAGCAGCCTACAGGGGGGCAAGACCCAGTACTTC.

V is TRBV14 and J is TRBJ1-6; D not certain. Germline V gives CDR1 SGHDN, CDR2 FVKESK. The germline V and J ends were trimmed by 0 bases and 6 bases, with 9 bases remaining between them. The CDR3 has 15 amino acids. The CDR3 nucleotides are TGTGCCAGCAGCCAAGAGGGGAGCGGTAATTCACCCCTCCACTTT. Its translation: CASSQEGSGNSPLHF.

V is TRBV6-1 and J is TRBJ1-5, with a possible D match to TRBD1 (6 bases). Germline lookup yields CDR1 MNHNS and CDR2 SASEGT. The V end was cut by 2 bases, the J end by 0 bases, with 20 bases between. The CDR3 is 19 residues long. The CDR3 protein is CASSEKVGARILSNQPQHF. The DNA for the CDR3 is TGTGCCAGCAGTGAAAAGGTGGGGGCCCGAATTCTTAGCAATCAGCCCCAGCATTTT.

This clone was found a few times. This chain connects TRBV2 to TRBJ1-5, with D unclear. The germline V and J ends were trimmed by 6 bases and 1 base, with 10 bases remaining between them. The CDR3 totals 14 residues. Germline V CDR1 and CDR2: SNHLY, FYNNEI. CDR3 loop: CASRSLASNQPQHF. CDR3 nucleotide sequence: TGTGCCAGCAGATCTTTGGCCAGCAATCAGCCCCAGCATTTT.

V gene TRBV29-1 combines with J gene TRBJ1-3; possibly TRBD1 for D (6 bases). V was pared by 7 bases and J by 4 bases, with 17 bases between. CDR1 and CDR2 (germline): SQVTM, ANQGSEA. The CDR3 extends over 14 amino acids. CDR3 coding DNA: TGCAGCGCCCGAATAGGAGGGGGAGGAAACACCATATATTTT. Translated: CSARIGGGGNTIYF.

The V gene is TRBV5-6, the J gene TRBJ2-4, with TRBD1 matching 8 bases. The CDR3 runs 14 residues. CDR1 is SGHDT and CDR2 is YYEEEE in the germline V gene. V was clipped by 3 bases and J by 6 bases; unmatched bases: 5. CDR3 coding DNA: TGTGCCAGCAGCTCAAGGACAGGGCCAAACATTCAGTACTTC. Translated: CASSSRTGPNIQYF.

As to this clone: The junction departs from the called germline gene at one end, perhaps through a read error. J is TRBJ2-7 and V is TRBV5-4; 11 bases align to TRBD1. This CDR3 has 12 residues. Germline CDR1 reads SGHNT; CDR2 reads YYREEE (reference sequence). The CDR3, as DNA: TGTGCCAGCAGCACGTATCCGGGACAGGGGGTATTC. This gives the protein CASSTYPGQGVF. The full variable domain, rest sourced from reference TRBV5-4 and TRBJ2-7, is ETGVTQSPTHLIKTRGQQVTLRCSSQSGHNTVSWYQQALGQGPQFIFQYYREEENGRGNFPPRFSGLQFPNYSSELNVNALELDDSALYLCASSTYPGQGVFGPGTRLTVT.

The chain couples TRBV5-1 to TRBJ1-1, with D unresolved. CDR1 and CDR2 from the germline V gene are SGHRS and YFSETQ. V shed 0 bases and J shed 4 bases, with 10 bases lying between them. This CDR3 has 14 residues. CDR3 sequence (DNA): TGCGCCAGCAGCTTGGGCGGGATAGGCACTGAAGCTTTCTTT. The encoded protein is CASSLGGIGTEAFF.

The J gene is TRBJ1-2, the V gene TRBV5-1; possible D gene TRBD1, 6 bases. The CDR3 sequence is 15 residues long. Looked up from germline, CDR1 is SGHRS and CDR2 is YFSETQ. Between the trimmed V and J ends, which lost 0 bases and 3 bases, there was a span of 12 bases. The CDR3 sequence: CASSLGGGRDYGYTF. The DNA of the CDR3 is TGCGCCAGCAGCTTGGGAGGGGGTCGCGACTATGGCTACACCTTC.

The genes are TRBV5-6 and TRBJ2-3, with a tentative D call TRBD1 (6 bases). Trimming stripped 2 bases from V and 4 bases from J, with 11 bases between. The CDR3 is 14 residues long. Germline-derived CDR1 and CDR2 are SGHDT and YYEEEE. CDR3 loop: CASSFDRIADTQYF. In DNA form, the CDR3 reads TGTGCCAGCAGCTTCGACAGGATAGCAGATACGCAGTATTTT.

The J gene is TRBJ1-5, the V gene TRBV7-2, with a weak D call TRBD1 (5 bases). Germline CDR1 and CDR2: SGHTA and FQGNSA. The V end lost 1 base, the J end lost 5 bases, and 15 bases lay between the germline ends. The CDR3 has 16 amino acids. The CDR3 coding sequence is TGTGCCAGCAGCTTAGTTGGGGGTTTTGGTGATCAGCCCCAGCATTTT. Translating gives CASSLVGGFGDQPQHF. The full variable domain, rest sourced from reference TRBV7-2 and TRBJ1-5, is GAGVSQSPSNKVTEKGKDVELRCDPISGHTALYWYRQSLGQGLEFLIYFQGNSAPDKSGLPSDRFSAERTGGSVSTLTIQRTQQEDSAVYLCASSLVGGFGDQPQHFGDGTRLSIL.

The chain has TRBV9 and TRBJ1-1; D remains ambiguous. The CDR3 is 13 residues long. The V gene lost 9 bases and the J gene lost 7 bases, with 19 bases spanning the gap. Germline CDR1 reads SGDLS; CDR2 reads YYNGEE. CDR3 sequence reads: CATNAIEGSEAFF. CDR3 coding DNA: TGTGCCACCAACGCCATAGAGGGCAGTGAAGCTTTCTTT.

Here the CDR3 reads CASSIGGGGLVNEQFF. In DNA form, the CDR3 reads TGTGCCAGCAGTATAGGTGGTGGTGGGCTGGTCAATGAGCAGTTCTTC. The chain couples TRBV28 to TRBJ2-1; D unresolved. CDR3 size: 16 residues. The germline V gene encodes CDR1 MDHEN and CDR2 SYDVKM. The V end was cut by 5 bases, the J end by 6 bases, with 20 bases between.

As for this clone: At the DNA level, this CDR3 is encoded by other sequences in the same sample as well. The V and J genes are TRBV7-2 and TRBJ2-3; D unresolved. Germline CDR1 is SGHTA and CDR2 is FQGNSA. This CDR3 has 13 amino acids. The germline V and J ends were trimmed by 1 base and 3 bases, with 5 bases remaining between them. The CDR3 region has the DNA TGTGCCAGCAGCTTAGAGGCAACAGATACGCAGTATTTT. This sequence encodes CASSLEATDTQYF.

J is TRBJ2-3 and V is TRBV5-1; tentative D call: TRBD2 (5 bases). V lost 5 bases, J lost 3 bases, and 16 bases lay in between. The CDR3 length is 15 residues. Germline values: CDR1 SGHRS, CDR2 YFSETQ. In nucleotides, the CDR3 is TGCGCCAGCAGTTACGCTAGTTCGGGGACAGATACGCAGTATTTT. It is translated as CASSYASSGTDTQYF.

Worth noting for this clone: The same CDR3 is also encoded by other DNA sequences in this sample. The V gene is TRBV9, the J gene TRBJ2-7; the match to TRBD1 covers 7 bases. The CDR3 is 14 residues long. After removal of 3 bases from V and 1 base from J, the junction contained 4 bases not matched to a gene. CDR1 and CDR2 from the germline V gene are SGDLS and YYNGEE. In nucleotides, the CDR3 is TGTGCCAGCAGCGGCCGGGACAGTTCCTACGAGCAGTACTTC. It yields the protein CASSGRDSSYEQYF.

The J gene is TRBJ2-1, the V gene TRBV20-1; D ambiguous. The CDR3 contains 11 residues. The germline V and J ends were trimmed by 2 bases and 7 bases, with 6 bases remaining between them. Looked up from germline, CDR1 is DFQATT and CDR2 is SNEGSKA (reference sequence). The DNA for the CDR3 is TGCAGTGCTAGAAGGGAAAATGAGCAGTTCTTC. This codes for CSARRENEQFF.

The chain uses TRBV9 and TRBJ2-3, with 10 bases matching TRBD2. The CDR3 runs 13 residues. Germline CDR1 is SGDLS and CDR2 is YYNGEE. The V gene end was trimmed by 0 bases and the J gene end by 9 bases; junction bases not matched to a gene: 1. CDR3 loop: CASSVGTSGTQYF. The CDR3 region has the DNA TGTGCCAGCAGCGTAGGGACTAGCGGAACGCAGTATTTT.